The 31 T cell receptor beta chains reported below all come from one sample, sequenced in a study of T cells in Graves' hyperthyroidism and ophthalmopathy. RNA transcripts were the template for amplifying TCR beta CDR3 regions. First-round RT-PCR of the TCR CDR3 relied on the HTBI primer set. TCRdb called the multiplex PCR reads again in MiXCR, with one record for every CDR3 protein. The profile shows hundreds of thousands of distinct CDR3 sequences, less than 30% of them singletons. The sample comprised blood. Receptors originate from a man aged 35-49 years with Graves' hyperthyroidism that later progressed to Graves' ophthalmopathy.

Many counts were recorded for this clonotype. J is TRBJ2-6 and V is TRBV12-5; D might be TRBD1 or TRBD2, each matching 5 bases. The CDR3 is 18 residues long. Trimming cost V 5 bases and J 0 bases, with 17 bases left between them. CDR1 and CDR2 from the germline V gene are LGHNT and FRNRAP. The CDR3 protein is CASGPLSGRSSGANVLTF. Written as DNA, the CDR3 is TGTGCTAGTGGTCCCCTCTCGGGGCGGAGCTCTGGGGCCAACGTCCTGACTTTC.

In this sample, this clonotype turned up many times. The chain carries TRBV28 and TRBJ2-5, with unresolved D. The germline CDR1 and CDR2 sequences are MDHEN and SYDVKM. Trimming shortened V by 5 bases and J by 4 bases, and 11 bases separated the two germline ends. The CDR3 is 13 amino acids. The CDR3 coding sequence is TGTGCCAGCAGTGACATAGTCCGAGAGACCCAGTACTTC. This sequence encodes CASSDIVRETQYF.

This sequence joins TRBV27 and TRBJ2-2, with D perhaps assigned TRBD1 or TRBD2 (5 bases each). The CDR3 is made up of 16 amino acids. Germline values: CDR1 MNHEY, CDR2 SMNVEV (reference sequence). With 3 bases removed from V and 1 base from J, the gap between germline ends came to 12 bases. The CDR3 DNA reads as TGTGCCAGCAGTTTGTTCCAGGGAGAGAACACCGGGGAGCTGTTTTTT. It encodes CASSLFQGENTGELFF.

The table lists this clonotype with many counts. The rearrangement links TRBV6-5 to TRBJ2-2, with TRBD1 identical over 8 bases. J lost 5 bases, V lost 6 bases, and 11 bases had no gene match. CDR1 and CDR2 (germline): MNHEY, SVGAGI. The CDR3 runs 16 residues. CDR3 nucleotides: TGTGCCAGCAGGCACAAGTGGACAGGGATGACCGGGGAGCTGTTTTTT. This gives the protein CASRHKWTGMTGELFF.

In its sample, this clonotype was seen many times. This rearrangement joins TRBV5-1 to TRBJ2-5; the D gene is possibly TRBD1 (5 bases). The CDR3 length is 14 residues. Deletions cut 5 bases from V and 4 bases from J, with 15 bases between. The germline V gene encodes CDR1 SGHRS and CDR2 YFSETQ. As DNA, the CDR3 is TGCGCCAGCAGGGAGACAGCTGTCATAGAGACCCAGTACTTC. Translation gives CASRETAVIETQYF.

This clonotype was picked up many times. V usage is TRBV28 and J usage is TRBJ1-1; 7 positions match TRBD1. Germline CDR1 is MDHEN and CDR2 is SYDVKM. V lost 3 bases to trimming and J lost 3 bases; unmatched junction nucleotides: 7. The CDR3 length is 15 residues. The CDR3 bases are TGTGCCAGCAGTTTGACAGGGAAGTGGGACACTGAAGCTTTCTTT. It encodes CASSLTGKWDTEAFF. Full variable domain (missing parts from reference TRBV28 and TRBJ1-1): DVKVTQSSRYLVKRTGEKVFLECVQDMDHENMFWYRQDPGLGLRLIYFSYDVKMKEKGDIPEGYSVSREKKERFSLILESASTNQTSMYLCASSLTGKWDTEAFFGQGTRLTVV.

In its sample, this clonotype was seen many times. The CDR3 bases are TGTGCCATCAACGGGGTTAGGGAGGATACGCAGTATTTT. Translating it yields CAINGVREDTQYF. The V call is TRBV10-3, the J call TRBJ2-3, with D possibly TRBD2 on 5 matching bases. Germline V lookup: CDR1 ENHRY, CDR2 SYGVKD. V shed 7 bases and J shed 6 bases, with 14 bases lying between them. The CDR3 sequence is 13 residues long.

Ten or more counts support this clonotype. The rearrangement uses TRBV6-1 and TRBJ1-6; D possibly corresponds to TRBD1 (5 bases). V lost 6 bases, J lost 6 bases, and 15 bases lay in between. The CDR3 has 15 residues. Germline assignment: CDR1 MNHNS and CDR2 SASEGT. CDR3 sequence reads: CASSEPGTVNSPLHF. Written as DNA, the CDR3 is TGTGCCAGCAGCGAACCCGGGACCGTTAATTCACCCCTCCACTTT.

The chain carries TRBV20-1 and TRBJ1-6, with 9 bases that match TRBD1. The J segment lost 7 bases and the V segment lost 2 bases, leaving 6 bases of the junction unmatched. Germline V gene sequence: CDR1 DFQATT, CDR2 SNEGSKA (reference sequence). The CDR3 runs to 15 residues. CDR3 bases: TGCAGTGCTAGACAACGACAGGGGGACAATTCACCCCTCCACTTT. Residues: CSARQRQGDNSPLHF.

This clonotype was detected many times. V is TRBV19 and J is TRBJ1-1, with D unclear. Germline V gene data show CDR1 as LNHDA and CDR2 as SQIVND (reference sequence). Trimming shortened V by 3 bases and J by 4 bases, and 15 bases separated the two germline ends. The CDR3 covers 15 residues. CDR3 bases: TGTGCCAGTAGTATCCTAGGCCCACTTGGCACTGAAGCTTTCTTT. The encoded protein is CASSILGPLGTEAFF.

This clonotype was recorded many times. Written as DNA, the CDR3 is TGTGCCAGCAGTGACCCCCGGGCAGATAGCAATCAGCCCCAGCATTTT. Translated: CASSDPRADSNQPQHF. The rearrangement uses TRBV2 and TRBJ1-5; D is undetermined. Germline CDR1 and CDR2: SNHLY and FYNNEI. This CDR3 contains 16 residues. Trimming cost V 3 bases and J 0 bases, with 12 bases left between them. The whole variable domain, filled in from reference TRBV2 and TRBJ1-5, reads EPEVTQTPSHQVTQMGQEVILRCVPISNHLYFYWYRQILGQKVEFLVSFYNNEISEKSEIFDDQFSVERPDGSNFTLKIRSTKLEDSAMYFCASSDPRADSNQPQHFGDGTRLSIL.

J is TRBJ2-2 and V is TRBV20-1; 8 nucleotides line up with TRBD2. CDR1 DFQATT and CDR2 SNEGSKA come from the germline V gene (reference sequence). The V segment lost 6 bases and the J segment 6 bases; nucleotides outside the gene matches: 15. The CDR3 runs 16 residues. The CDR3 DNA is TGCAGTGCCCCAGGACTCGGGAGGGGCGGGGCCGGGGAGCTGTTTTTT. Translating gives CSAPGLGRGGAGELFF.

This clonotype was detected a few times. The CDR3 loop reads CSATGVGSGDQYF. The CDR3 DNA reads TGCAGTGCTACCGGCGTCGGGTCGGGGGACCAGTACTTC. The rearrangement links TRBV20-1 to TRBJ2-5; weak D call: TRBD2 (6 bases). Trimming removed 4 bases at V and 10 bases at J, with 19 bases between. The CDR3 is made up of 13 amino acids. Per the germline V gene, CDR1 is DFQATT and CDR2 is SNEGSKA (reference sequence).

The rearrangement links TRBV28 to TRBJ2-5; D might be TRBD2 (6 bases). CDR1 and CDR2 (germline): MDHEN, SYDVKM. This CDR3 has 15 residues. Trimming took 7 bases from V and 5 from J, leaving 20 bases between them. The CDR3 DNA follows: TGTGCCAGCATCCGTCGGGGGACCGGGTGGGAGACCCAGTACTTC. This translates into CASIRRGTGWETQYF. The full variable domain, with the rest looked up from reference TRBV28 and TRBJ2-5, is DVKVTQSSRYLVKRTGEKVFLECVQDMDHENMFWYRQDPGLGLRLIYFSYDVKMKEKGDIPEGYSVSREKKERFSLILESASTNQTSMYLCASIRRGTGWETQYFGPGTRLLVL.

This clonotype was seen ten or more times. The chain couples TRBV2 to TRBJ2-7; tentatively, D is TRBD2 (5 bases). Trimming cost V 11 bases and J 2 bases, with 19 bases left between them. CDR3 length equals 14 residues. Germline V CDR1 and CDR2: SNHLY, FYNNEI. CDR3 protein: CASAGLATTYEQYF. The DNA of the CDR3 is TGTGCCTCAGCCGGTCTAGCTACAACCTACGAGCAGTACTTC.

This clonotype was observed at least ten times. This chain joins TRBV20-1 and TRBJ2-2, with D possibly called TRBD1 or TRBD2 (5 bases each). Germline CDR1 DFQATT, CDR2 SNEGSKA (reference sequence). The V gene lost 2 bases and the J gene lost 6 bases, with 7 bases spanning the gap. CDR3 size: 12 residues. The CDR3 sequence: CSARLGAGELFF. Here the CDR3 DNA reads TGCAGTGCTAGACTGGGGGCCGGGGAGCTGTTTTTT.

This clonotype was seen at least ten times. This chain joins TRBV6-5 and TRBJ2-5; TRBD1 aligns across 11 bases. Trimming cost V 11 bases and J 5 bases; bases outside gene matches: 7. Per the germline V gene, CDR1 is MNHEY and CDR2 is SVGAGI. This CDR3 has 13 residues. The CDR3 reads CACGQGAMETQYF. In DNA, the CDR3 is TGTGCCTGCGGACAGGGGGCTATGGAGACCCAGTACTTC.

This clonotype has just a few counts. The V call is TRBV11-3, the J call TRBJ1-1; D gene ambiguous. Germline CDR1 SGHNT, CDR2 YENEEA. Deletions cut 0 bases from V and 1 base from J, with 6 bases between. The length of the CDR3 is 14 residues. The CDR3 bases are TGTGCCAGCAGCTTAGATGGTTGGAACACTGAAGCTTTCTTT. It codes for CASSLDGWNTEAFF.

The gene calls are TRBV6-4 and TRBJ2-2, with TRBD1 matching over 7 bases. The germline gives CDR1 MRHNA, CDR2 SNTAGT. CDR3 length equals 14 residues. The ends lost 6 bases at V and 3 bases at J; junction bases unmatched: 4. The CDR3 region is CASRKGTDTGELFF. CDR3 DNA: TGTGCCAGCAGAAAAGGGACAGACACCGGGGAGCTGTTTTTT.

This clonotype was picked up many times. The rearrangement joins TRBV27 to TRBJ2-2, with TRBD2 matching over 9 bases. This CDR3 is built from 12 residues. V was clipped by 6 bases and J by 10 bases; unmatched bases: 3. Germline V gives CDR1 MNHEY, CDR2 SMNVEV (reference sequence). The CDR3 protein is CASSRTSAELFF. DNA of the CDR3: TGTGCCAGCAGCAGGACTAGCGCGGAGCTGTTTTTT.

This clonotype has a count of ten or more. The V gene is TRBV19, the J gene TRBJ1-2; 10 positions agree with TRBD1. The CDR3 runs to 15 residues. V lost 9 bases and J lost 1; bases outside the gene matches: 8. CDR1 LNHDA and CDR2 SQIVND come from the germline V gene (reference sequence). The CDR3 protein is CASRARDRGNYGYTF. CDR3 nucleotides: TGTGCCAGCCGAGCCCGGGACAGGGGTAACTATGGCTACACCTTC.

This clonotype appeared many times. The rearrangement links TRBV5-1 to TRBJ2-7; 9 bases align to TRBD1. Germline values: CDR1 SGHRS, CDR2 YFSETQ. The CDR3 loop spans 14 amino acids. With V trimmed by 7 bases and J by 6 bases, 11 bases remained unmatched. The CDR3 loop reads CASVTGTGSAEQYF. The CDR3 DNA sequence: TGCGCCAGCGTAACCGGGACAGGGAGTGCCGAGCAGTACTTC. The full variable domain, rest sourced from reference TRBV5-1 and TRBJ2-7, is KAGVTQTPRYLIKTRGQQVTLSCSPISGHRSVSWYQQTPGQGLQFLFEYFSETQRNKGNFPGRFSGRQFSNSRSEMNVSTLELGDSALYLCASVTGTGSAEQYFGPGTRLTVT.

The chain links TRBV6-5 to TRBJ2-5, with TRBD1 matching over 7 bases. Germline V CDR1 and CDR2: MNHEY, SVGAGI. The CDR3 runs to 15 residues. Losses at the gene ends were 2 bases for V and 2 bases for J; bases not matched to a gene: 5. For the CDR3, the DNA is TGTGCCAGCAGTTACACGACAGGGATTCAAGAGACCCAGTACTTC. This encodes CASSYTTGIQETQYF.

The chain is built from TRBV6-1 and TRBJ1-5; no firm D call. The germline CDR1 and CDR2 sequences are MNHNS and SASEGT. The V and J ends lost 5 bases and 4 bases respectively, with 12 bases between them. The CDR3 totals 14 residues. CDR3 sequence reads: CASSPGDSNQPQHF. CDR3 DNA sequence: TGTGCCAGCAGTCCAGGTGACTCAAATCAGCCCCAGCATTTT.

This clonotype was recorded at least ten times. This chain links TRBV9 with TRBJ1-2; D is ambiguous. CDR3 length: 12 amino acids. V dropped 0 bases and J dropped 8 bases, with 8 bases sitting between them. Germline loops: CDR1 SGDLS, CDR2 YYNGEE. In DNA, the CDR3 is TGTGCCAGCAGCGTAGTTGGGTACGGCTACACCTTC. Its protein is CASSVVGYGYTF.

This clonotype was observed at least ten times. The chain employs TRBV18 and TRBJ1-1; a possible D gene is TRBD1 (5 bases). CDR1 is KGHSH and CDR2 is LQKENI in the germline V gene. The V end was cut by 3 bases, the J end by 5 bases, with 10 bases between. The CDR3 loop spans 13 amino acids. DNA of the CDR3: TGTGCCAGCTCACCCCAGGGAACGACTGAAGCTTTCTTT. It is translated as CASSPQGTTEAFF.

This clonotype was seen repeatedly, ten times or more. The rearrangement joins TRBV20-1 to TRBJ2-5; D is uncertain. This CDR3 spans 13 amino acids. Germline values: CDR1 DFQATT, CDR2 SNEGSKA (reference sequence). V lost 0 bases and J lost 4, with 9 bases in between. The CDR3 is CSARDPVRETQYF. In DNA form, the CDR3 reads TGCAGTGCTAGAGATCCAGTCCGAGAGACCCAGTACTTC.

This clonotype appeared many times. DNA of the CDR3: TGTGCCAGCAGGGACAGCCCTAACTATGGCTACACCTTC. Its protein is CASRDSPNYGYTF. The chain is built from TRBV6-1 and TRBJ1-2, with D tentatively TRBD1 (6 bases). The germline V gene has CDR1 MNHNS and CDR2 SASEGT. This CDR3 is 13 amino acids long. With 6 bases removed from V and 0 bases from J, the gap between germline ends came to 8 bases.

This clonotype has at least ten counts. This chain joins TRBV24-1 and TRBJ1-2; D is undetermined. The CDR3 spans 11 residues. Trimming left V 3 bases short and J 8 bases short, with 6 bases between. The germline V gene encodes CDR1 KGHDR and CDR2 SFDVKD. The CDR3 region is CATSDVEGYTF. CDR3 sequence (DNA): TGTGCCACCAGTGATGTGGAGGGCTACACCTTC.

This clonotype was recorded at least ten times. The junction does not match germline at one end; this may be a read error. The J gene is TRBJ1-1, the V gene TRBV6-1; D unclear. The V gene's germline CDR1 is MNHNS and CDR2 SASEGT. The CDR3 is 13 amino acids. In DNA form, the CDR3 reads TGTGCCAGCAGTGAAGGGGTATTGGCTGAAGCTCTCTTT. Translating it yields CASSEGVLAEALF.

Notes on this clonotype: The junction and the germline gene differ at one end; a read error may be behind it. This chain uses TRBV12-3 or TRBV12-4 with TRBJ2-4; a weak D match, TRBD2 (7 bases). The CDR3 is 13 residues long. CDR3 protein: CVSSRPGGKIQYF. The CDR3 DNA sequence: TGTGTCAGCAGCCGACCGGGGGGCAAGATTCAGTACTTC.